This passage covers 32 T cell receptor beta chains from one sample sequenced in a study of blood T cell repertoires in COVID-19. Generated by immunoSEQ multiplex PCR, the TCRdb table keeps only in-frame clones and is missing some. The data contain over 85,000 clones, 82% of them singletons. The sequenced material came from peripheral blood. The receptors here all came from a woman aged 55-75 years with acute or convalescent COVID-19.

The chain is built from TRBV9 and TRBJ2-1; D may be TRBD2 (5 bases). The germline V and J ends were trimmed by 0 bases and 10 bases, with 17 bases remaining between them. The length of the CDR3 is 15 residues. Germline CDR1 and CDR2: SGDLS and YYNGEE. CDR3 sequence reads: CASSVGPGGKSEQFF. The CDR3 nucleotides read TGTGCCAGCAGCGTAGGGCCAGGAGGAAAAAGCGAGCAGTTCTTC.

The chain joins TRBV6-6 to TRBJ2-6, with 9 bases lining up with TRBD1. The ends lost 5 bases at V and 4 bases at J; junction bases unmatched: 6. This CDR3 region has 16 residues. Germline V lookup: CDR1 MNHNY, CDR2 SVGAGI (reference sequence). CDR3 sequence (DNA): TGTGCCAGCAGTCCGGGACAGGGAGCAGGGGCCAACGTCCTGACTTTC. Protein sequence: CASSPGQGAGANVLTF.

The rearrangement links TRBV2 to TRBJ1-1; D is possibly TRBD1 (5 bases). The CDR3 length is 14 residues. Germline CDR1 and CDR2: SNHLY and FYNNEI. V was trimmed by 6 bases and J by 3 bases, leaving 14 bases between them. DNA for the CDR3: TGTGCCAGCAGCCCGAGGGGAGGGGACACTGAAGCTTTCTTT. It codes for CASSPRGGDTEAFF.

The chain couples TRBV7-8 to TRBJ2-1; D not certain. This CDR3 has 13 amino acids. Germline V lookup: CDR1 SGHVS, CDR2 FQNEAQ. Trimming left V 1 base short and J 5 bases short, with 6 bases between. CDR3 region: CASSLVSNNEQFF. The CDR3 DNA sequence: TGTGCCAGCAGCTTAGTCAGTAACAATGAGCAGTTCTTC. Based on the CDR3 plus reference TRBV7-8 and TRBJ2-1, the full variable domain is GAGVSQSPRYKVAKRGQDVALRCDPISGHVSLFWYQQALGQGPEFLTYFQNEAQLDKSGLPSDRFFAERPEGSVSTLKIQRTQQEDSAVYLCASSLVSNNEQFFGPGTRLTVL.

The gene calls are TRBV14 and TRBJ1-2; 10 bases agree with TRBD1. The CDR3 sequence is 15 residues long. Germline lookup yields CDR1 SGHDN and CDR2 FVKESK. V gave up 4 bases and J gave up 4 bases; unmatched junction bases: 6. DNA for the CDR3: TGTGCCAGCAGCCGGGGACAGGGGTCGATCTATGGCTACACCTTC. Protein product: CASSRGQGSIYGYTF.

The rearrangement links TRBV6-2 or TRBV6-3 to TRBJ2-1; 8 bases fit TRBD2. The V segment lost 6 bases and the J segment 4 bases; nucleotides outside the gene matches: 11. Looked up from germline, CDR1 is MNHEY and CDR2 is SVGEGT. This CDR3 region has 16 residues. The chain's CDR3 is CASSKGGSSGYNEQFF. The CDR3, as DNA: TGTGCCAGCAGCAAAGGCGGTTCTAGCGGGTACAATGAGCAGTTCTTC.

The rearrangement links TRBV7-2 to TRBJ2-2; D is uncertain. Trimming left V 3 bases short and J 7 bases short, with 15 bases between. Germline CDR1 is SGHTA and CDR2 is FQGNSA. This CDR3 is built from 15 residues. This chain's CDR3 is CASSFYLGSFGELFF. The CDR3 nucleotides are TGTGCCAGCAGCTTCTATCTAGGAAGCTTCGGGGAGCTGTTTTTT.

The chain links TRBV27 to TRBJ1-2; TRBD1 matches at 7 bases. The J segment lost 3 bases and the V segment lost 6 bases, leaving 4 bases of the junction unmatched. Looked up from germline, CDR1 is MNHEY and CDR2 is SMNVEV (reference sequence). CDR3 size: 13 residues. CDR3 DNA sequence: TGTGCCAGCAGCCAAGGACAGGACTATGGCTACACCTTC. It encodes CASSQGQDYGYTF.

V gene TRBV5-5 combines with J gene TRBJ2-5, with D possibly matching TRBD2 (6 bases). In germline, CDR1 is SGHKS, CDR2 YYEKEE (reference sequence). The ends were cut back, 3 bases at V and 1 base at J, with 16 bases in the middle. The CDR3 is 16 residues long. The CDR3 region is CASSWGRGIGQETQYF. For the CDR3, the DNA is TGTGCCAGCAGCTGGGGACGCGGGATTGGCCAAGAGACCCAGTACTTC.

This clone was seen a few times. This chain uses TRBV25-1 with TRBJ1-3, with D uncertain. The CDR3 runs to 16 residues. CDR1 and CDR2 from the germline V gene are MGHDK and SYGVNS. V was pared by 2 bases and J by 2 bases, with 13 bases between. CDR3 residues: CASSEIGETAGNTIYF. CDR3 DNA sequence: TGTGCCAGCAGTGAAATTGGGGAGACGGCTGGAAACACCATATATTTT.

The J gene is TRBJ2-7, the V gene TRBV5-4, with 12 bases that match TRBD2. Germline CDR1 SGHNT, CDR2 YYREEE (reference sequence). With 0 bases clipped from V and 9 bases from J, the junction kept 1 base outside the gene matches. The CDR3 is 13 amino acids. CDR3: CASSLGGLAGQYF. The CDR3 region has the DNA TGTGCCAGCAGCTTGGGGGGACTAGCGGGGCAGTACTTC.

The chain carries TRBV7-8 and TRBJ1-5; D unresolved. Trimming took off 1 base at V and 4 bases at J, with 11 bases between the two ends. Germline lookup yields CDR1 SGHVS and CDR2 FQNEAQ. CDR3 length: 15 residues. The CDR3 bases are TGTGCCAGCAGCTTAGGGAGGGCCAAGAATCAGCCCCAGCATTTT. Its translation: CASSLGRAKNQPQHF. The full variable domain, its missing parts supplied by reference TRBV7-8 and TRBJ1-5, is GAGVSQSPRYKVAKRGQDVALRCDPISGHVSLFWYQQALGQGPEFLTYFQNEAQLDKSGLPSDRFFAERPEGSVSTLKIQRTQQEDSAVYLCASSLGRAKNQPQHFGDGTRLSIL.

The rearrangement links TRBV9 to TRBJ2-3; 10 bases align to TRBD2. The germline CDR1 and CDR2 sequences are SGDLS and YYNGEE. The CDR3 spans 14 residues. V lost 2 bases to trimming and J lost 9 bases; unmatched junction nucleotides: 6. Here the CDR3 DNA reads TGTGCCAGCAGCGTTAGCGGGGGGCGGCCCACGCAGTATTTT. Translating it yields CASSVSGGRPTQYF.

The chain carries TRBV5-4 and TRBJ2-3, with a tentative D call TRBD2 (6 bases). The CDR3 extends over 13 amino acids. V shed 9 bases and J shed 1 base, with 12 bases lying between them. Per germline, CDR1 SGHNT and CDR2 YYREEE (reference sequence). The DNA for the CDR3 is TGTGCCACCTCGTGGAGGGGCACAGATACGCAGTATTTT. Amino acids: CATSWRGTDTQYF.

The chain carries TRBV5-4 and TRBJ2-3; 15 bases fit TRBD2. The CDR3 contains 16 residues. V lost 4 bases to trimming and J lost 3 bases; unmatched junction nucleotides: 3. CDR1 SGHNT and CDR2 YYREEE come from the germline V gene (reference sequence). This chain's CDR3 is CASSAGTSGGTDTQYF. In DNA, the CDR3 is TGTGCCAGCAGCGCGGGGACTAGCGGGGGGACAGATACGCAGTATTTT.

V is TRBV19 and J is TRBJ1-2; 9 nucleotides align to TRBD1. The V gene end was trimmed by 10 bases and the J gene end by 4 bases; junction bases not matched to a gene: 10. In germline, CDR1 is LNHDA, CDR2 SQIVND (reference sequence). This CDR3 is 14 amino acids long. CDR3 nucleotide sequence: TGTGCCACCGGAATCACAGGGGGCAGCTATGGCTACACCTTC. It yields the protein CATGITGGSYGYTF. Looking up the rest from reference TRBV19 and TRBJ1-2 gives the full variable domain: DGGITQSPKYLFRKEGQNVTLSCEQNLNHDAMYWYRQDPGQGLRLIYYSQIVNDFQKGDIAEGYSVSREKKESFPLTVTSAQKNPTAFYLCATGITGGSYGYTFGSGTRLTVV.

This chain links TRBV4-2 with TRBJ2-3; D not certain. CDR1 is LGHNA and CDR2 is YNFKEQ in the germline V gene. V gave up 0 bases and J gave up 5 bases, with 12 bases separating them. CDR3 length: 15 residues. This CDR3 is CASSQDGAAEDTQYF. CDR3 in DNA: TGTGCCAGCAGCCAAGATGGTGCCGCGGAAGATACGCAGTATTTT.

This clone was picked up a small number of times. The chain uses TRBV2 and TRBJ2-5; D is undetermined. Per the germline V gene, CDR1 is SNHLY and CDR2 is FYNNEI. This CDR3 spans 12 amino acids. The V gene lost 7 bases and the J gene lost 1 base, with 7 bases spanning the gap. The CDR3 protein is CASNAAQETQYF. Written as DNA, the CDR3 is TGTGCCAGCAATGCGGCCCAAGAGACCCAGTACTTC.

In DNA form, the CDR3 reads TGCGCCAGCAGCCAAGATAGGGGGGGCGGTCAGCCCCAGCATTTT. Translating it yields CASSQDRGGGQPQHF. This chain joins TRBV4-3 and TRBJ1-5; perhaps TRBD1 as D (6 bases). Deletions cut 0 bases from V and 6 bases from J, with 12 bases between. The CDR3 sequence is 15 residues long. Germline CDR1 is LGHNA and CDR2 is YSLEER.

The V gene is TRBV18, the J gene TRBJ2-5; possible D gene TRBD1, 7 bases. Germline CDR1 and CDR2: KGHSH and LQKENI. V gave up 2 bases and J gave up 4 bases, with 17 bases separating them. The CDR3 has 16 amino acids. The CDR3 bases are TGTGCCAGCTCACCAGCCCGAAGGGGGCGGGGAGAGACCCAGTACTTC. Its translation is CASSPARRGRGETQYF.

The rearrangement joins TRBV4-3 to TRBJ1-5, with 7 positions matching TRBD1. The CDR3 loop spans 15 amino acids. J was trimmed by 5 bases and V by 4 bases; bases with no gene match: 8. Germline CDR1 is LGHNA and CDR2 is YSLEER. CDR3 sequence reads: CASSLGGTADQPQHF. As DNA, the CDR3 is TGCGCCAGCAGCCTTGGGGGGACAGCCGATCAGCCCCAGCATTTT.

The J gene is TRBJ2-7, the V gene TRBV5-5, with D perhaps matching TRBD1 (5 bases). From germline, CDR1 is SGHKS and CDR2 YYEKEE (reference sequence). CDR3 size: 12 residues. Trimming stripped 2 bases from V and 6 bases from J, with 9 bases between. The CDR3 here is CASSLDSVEQYF. CDR3 in DNA: TGTGCCAGCAGCTTAGACAGTGTCGAGCAGTACTTC.

The chain joins TRBV27 to TRBJ1-2; maybe TRBD1 (6 bases). CDR1 MNHEY and CDR2 SMNVEV come from the germline V gene (reference sequence). CDR3 length equals 13 residues. Trimming shortened V by 5 bases and J by 8 bases, and 15 bases separated the two germline ends. The CDR3 loop reads CASSPQGIGGYTF. DNA of the CDR3: TGTGCCAGCAGTCCGCAGGGGATAGGGGGCTACACCTTC.

V gene TRBV7-6 combines with J gene TRBJ2-7, with D perhaps TRBD2 (6 bases). The CDR3 spans 16 residues. V was trimmed by 1 base and J by 0 bases, leaving 13 bases between them. From germline, CDR1 is SGHVS and CDR2 FNYEAQ. This CDR3 reads CASSLGGGPISYEQYF. The CDR3 DNA is TGTGCCAGCAGCTTAGGAGGAGGGCCTATCTCCTACGAGCAGTACTTC.

The J gene is TRBJ1-1, the V gene TRBV11-3; D not resolved. CDR3 length equals 13 residues. The V and J ends lost 5 bases and 0 bases respectively, with 7 bases between them. Germline assignment: CDR1 SGHNT and CDR2 YENEEA. The CDR3 DNA follows: TGTGCCAGCAGCGAGGGTATGAACACTGAAGCTTTCTTT. Protein product: CASSEGMNTEAFF. The full variable domain, rest sourced from reference TRBV11-3 and TRBJ1-1, is EAGVVQSPRYKIIEKKQPVAFWCNPISGHNTLYWYLQNLGQGPELLIRYENEEAVDDSQLPKDRFSAERLKGVDSTLKIQPAELGDSAVYLCASSEGMNTEAFFGQGTRLTVV.

The rearrangement uses TRBV11-3 and TRBJ2-5; D is undetermined. The CDR3 runs to 12 residues. Germline CDR1 SGHNT, CDR2 YENEEA. V was shortened by 5 bases and J by 4 bases, with 8 bases between the two germline ends. The CDR3 loop is CASSQRSETQYF. The CDR3 DNA sequence: TGTGCCAGCAGCCAGAGGTCAGAGACCCAGTACTTC.

This clone was counted only a few times. The chain uses TRBV28 and TRBJ2-2; the D gene is possibly TRBD2 (5 bases). CDR1 is MDHEN and CDR2 is SYDVKM in the germline V gene. CDR3 length: 17 residues. Trimming cost V 7 bases and J 5 bases, with 23 bases left between them. CDR3 loop: CASTHLPGVRATGELFF. DNA for the CDR3: TGTGCCAGCACCCACCTCCCCGGGGTCCGTGCAACCGGGGAGCTGTTTTTT.

The CDR3 bases are TGTGCCAGCAGCTTAGACGGGGGGCCCCCAGATACGCAGTATTTT. Translating it yields CASSLDGGPPDTQYF. The rearrangement uses TRBV7-6 and TRBJ2-3; D is perhaps TRBD2 (7 bases). CDR1 is SGHVS and CDR2 is FNYEAQ in the germline V gene. The CDR3 spans 15 residues. V was trimmed by 1 base and J by 4 bases, leaving 12 bases between them.

This clone was recorded a few times. The V call is TRBV19, the J call TRBJ1-2, with D tentatively TRBD1 (5 bases). V was cut by 1 base and J by 4 bases, with 13 bases left in between. The germline gives CDR1 LNHDA, CDR2 SQIVND (reference sequence). The CDR3 has 15 residues. The DNA of the CDR3 is TGTGCCAGTAGTATAGGGGGCGGACAAAGCTATGGCTACACCTTC. Residues: CASSIGGGQSYGYTF. Supplemented by reference TRBV19 and TRBJ1-2, the full variable domain reads DGGITQSPKYLFRKEGQNVTLSCEQNLNHDAMYWYRQDPGQGLRLIYYSQIVNDFQKGDIAEGYSVSREKKESFPLTVTSAQKNPTAFYLCASSIGGGQSYGYTFGSGTRLTVV.

The CDR3 sequence: CASSFGAGGYGYTF. The CDR3 coding sequence is TGTGCCAGCAGTTTCGGGGCAGGGGGCTATGGCTACACCTTC. The J gene is TRBJ1-2, the V gene TRBV28; TRBD1 matches at 7 bases. Germline V gene sequence: CDR1 MDHEN, CDR2 SYDVKM. The length of the CDR3 is 14 residues. V lost 3 bases, J lost 4 bases, and 5 bases stayed unmatched.

V usage is TRBV11-2 and J usage is TRBJ2-3; D call uncertain. Germline values: CDR1 SGHAT, CDR2 FQNNGV. Deletions cut 5 bases from V and 0 bases from J, with 24 bases between. CDR3 size: 19 residues. The CDR3 sequence: CASSAHPNYSWPSTDTQYF. CDR3 in DNA: TGTGCCAGCAGCGCCCACCCCAACTATAGCTGGCCTAGCACAGATACGCAGTATTTT.

CDR3 DNA sequence: TGTGCCAGCAGCTTAGCCGGGGTCAGCACAGATACGCAGTATTTT. This gives the protein CASSLAGVSTDTQYF. The chain employs TRBV7-2 and TRBJ2-3; tentative D call: TRBD2 (5 bases). Germline CDR1 SGHTA, CDR2 FQGNSA. The CDR3 is 15 amino acids. V shed 0 bases and J shed 0 bases, with 7 bases lying between them. Full variable domain (remainder filled in from reference TRBV7-2 and TRBJ2-3): GAGVSQSPSNKVTEKGKDVELRCDPISGHTALYWYRQSLGQGLEFLIYFQGNSAPDKSGLPSDRFSAERTGGSVSTLTIQRTQQEDSAVYLCASSLAGVSTDTQYFGPGTRLTVL.